These T cell receptor beta chains were read from a single sample in a study of blood T cells in healthy people across ages. TCRdb redid the calling of the 5' RACE reads with MiXCR, one entry per CDR3 protein. Of around 870,000 distinct CDR3 sequences listed, 25% to 35% were seen once; the top ten hold around a sixth. Sequencing was performed on blood. The receptors were sampled from a woman older than 75 in good health. The CDR3 runs from the conserved cysteine through the conserved F or W. The order of the fields is V gene, clone size, D gene, J gene, CDR3 length, CDR3 protein, CDR3 DNA. A D gene is named only where the DNA matches it firmly. A row's size may be missing; if present it is once, few, many or a size class.

>TRBV20-1|many|-|TRBJ2-3|13
CSASWGRRDTQYF
TGCAGTGCTAGTTGGGGACGGCGGGATACGCAGTATTTT
>TRBV12-3/TRBV12-4|-|TRBD1|TRBJ1-6|15
CASSLDRLGNSPLHF
TGTGCCAGCAGTTTGGACAGGCTCGGTAATTCACCCCTCCACTTT
>TRBV4-2|once|-|TRBJ2-3|14
CASSQDRRSDTQYF
TGTGCCAGCAGCCAAGATAGGAGATCAGATACGCAGTATTTT
>TRBV20-1|few|TRBD2|TRBJ2-1|16
CSAPPFLAGAYNEQFF
TGCAGTGCCCCTCCTTTCCTAGCGGGGGCGTACAATGAGCAGTTCTTC
>TRBV15|many|-|TRBJ2-3|16
CATSRDLGAGTDTQYF
TGTGCCACCAGCAGAGATCTGGGCGCGGGCACAGATACGCAGTATTTT
>TRBV11-2|many|-|TRBJ1-4|12
CASSLTGFKLFF
TGTGCCAGCAGCTTAACTGGGTTTAAACTGTTTTTT
>TRBV15|few|TRBD1|TRBJ1-1|17
CATGSPDRARVNGEAFF
TGTGCCACCGGATCACCTGACAGGGCCCGGGTGAATGGTGAAGCTTTCTTT
>TRBV2|-|-|TRBJ2-7|17
CASRGGPASPSSYEQYF
TGTGCCAGCAGAGGTGGACCAGCTTCGCCTTCTTCTTACGAGCAGTACTTC
>TRBV12-3/TRBV12-4|-|-|TRBJ2-4|14
CASSFKLAKNIQYF
TGTGCCAGCAGTTTCAAGCTAGCCAAAAACATTCAGTACTTC
>TRBV9|few|TRBD2|TRBJ2-1|17
CASSVVGTSGGYNEQFF
TGTGCCAGCAGCGTAGTTGGGACTAGCGGGGGGTATAATGAGCAGTTCTTC
>TRBV11-1|few|TRBD2|TRBJ2-3|16
CASSLSGGHETDTQYF
TGTGCCAGCAGCTTATCGGGGGGGCATGAGACAGATACGCAGTATTTT
>TRBV3-1|few|-|TRBJ1-1|14
CASSQDAGRADAFF
TGTGCCAGCAGCCAAGATGCTGGTCGAGCGGACGCTTTCTTT
>TRBV10-3|many|-|TRBJ2-5|14
CAISGRGTKETQYF
TGTGCCATCAGTGGCCGGGGAACCAAAGAGACCCAGTACTTC
>TRBV11-2|once|-|TRBJ2-3|14
CASRQRSGTDTQYF
TGTGCCAGCAGACAGAGAAGCGGTACAGATACGCAGTATTTT
>TRBV7-2|-|-|TRBJ1-1|13
CAGLRLENTETFF
TGTGCCGGCTTACGGCTGGAGAACACTGAAACTTTCTTT
>TRBV9|few|-|TRBJ2-3|15
CASSVVPDPTDTQYF
TGTGCCAGTAGCGTAGTACCAGACCCCACAGATACGCAGTATTTT
>TRBV7-2|many|TRBD1|TRBJ2-7|17
CASSSPADRALSYEQYF
TGTGCCAGCAGCTCACCGGCGGACAGGGCCCTATCCTACGAGCAGTACTTC
>TRBV12-3/TRBV12-4|-|TRBD2|TRBJ2-7|15
CASRKREGSSYEQYF
TGTGCCAGCAGAAAGCGGGAGGGCTCCTCCTACGAGCAGTACTTC
>TRBV7-8|-|-|TRBJ2-7|14
CASSLGDPYNEQYF
TGTGCCAGCAGCTTAGGTGATCCCTACAATGAGCAGTACTTC
>TRBV4-2|-|-|TRBJ2-5|16
CASSQEVGAGVETQYF
TGTGCCAGCAGCCAAGAAGTAGGGGCCGGGGTAGAAACCCAGTACTTC
>TRBV4-2|many|TRBD1|TRBJ2-1|15
CASSRPGQSYNEQFF
TGTGCCAGCAGCCGCCCGGGACAGTCCTACAATGAGCAGTTCTTC
>TRBV20-1|many|-|TRBJ2-3|15
CSARVPRSEPDTQYF
TGCAGTGCTAGAGTACCCCGTTCGGAGCCAGATACGCAGTATTTT
>TRBV2|few|-|TRBJ1-2|14
CASRPDRSLYGYTF
TGTGCCAGCCGGCCCGACAGATCACTTTATGGCTACACCTTC
>TRBV12-3/TRBV12-4|-|TRBD2|TRBJ2-3|15
CASSLGRVSTDTQYF
TGTGCCAGCAGTTTGGGGAGGGTAAGCACAGATACGCAGTATTTT
>TRBV25-1|few|-|TRBJ1-4|14
CASSLTVPAHKLFF
TGTGCCAGCAGCCTGACAGTTCCAGCACATAAACTGTTTTTT
>TRBV12-3/TRBV12-4|many|TRBD1|TRBJ2-3|16
CASSRQGPPFTDTQYF
TGTGCCAGCAGCCGACAGGGGCCCCCGTTCACAGATACGCAGTATTTT
>TRBV7-2|few|-|TRBJ2-3|16
CASSSSGTRGLETQYF
TGTGCCAGCAGCTCCTCCGGGACAAGGGGATTAGAAACGCAGTATTTT
>TRBV15|few|-|TRBJ1-5|15
CATSRDRQDNQPQHF
TGTGCCACCAGCAGAGATCGACAGGACAATCAGCCCCAGCATTTT
>TRBV6-1|few|-|TRBJ2-2|15
CASIRARVVAGELFF
TGTGCCAGCATTAGGGCACGGGTGGTGGCCGGGGAGCTGTTTTTT
>TRBV30|-|-|TRBJ1-1|15
CAWGGELQQSGRAFF
TGTGCCTGGGGGGGAGAATTACAACAGTCGGGTAGAGCTTTCTTT
>TRBV4-3|-|-|TRBJ2-2|15
CASSQSGANTGELFF
TGCGCCAGCAGCCAATCAGGGGCGAACACCGGGGAGCTGTTTTTT
>TRBV7-9|many|-|TRBJ1-2|16
CASSFVYHTVKDGYTF
TGTGCCAGCAGCTTTGTCTATCACACAGTTAAGGATGGCTACACCTTC
>TRBV20-1|many|-|TRBJ2-3|14
CSATDGGYTDTQYF
TGCAGTGCTACTGACGGAGGGTACACAGATACGCAGTATTTT
>TRBV15|many|-|TRBJ2-3|13
CATSRGRTDTQYF
TGTGCCACCAGCAGAGGACGGACAGATACGCAGTATTTT
>TRBV7-9|many|-|TRBJ2-3|12
CASSQTEITQYF
TGTGCCAGCAGCCAGACGGAAATTACGCAGTATTTT
>TRBV20-1|-|-|TRBJ1-1|13
CSASRVRASEAFF
TGCAGTGCTAGTCGGGTTAGAGCCTCTGAAGCTTTCTTT
>TRBV27|few|-|TRBJ2-7|17
CASSPIPRRRSSYEQYF
TGTGCCAGCAGTCCAATTCCTCGGCGGCGTAGCTCCTACGAGCAGTACTTC
>TRBV11-2|few|-|TRBJ2-5|12
CASSAGRTTQYF
TGTGCCAGCAGCGCGGGACGGACGACCCAGTACTTC
>TRBV10-3|-|-|TRBJ2-1|11
CAIGVGNEQFF
TGTGCCATCGGTGTGGGTAATGAGCAGTTCTTC
>TRBV4-2|many|TRBD2|TRBJ2-5|18
CASSPVTSGGLGSQTQYF
TGTGCCAGCAGCCCGGTGACTAGCGGGGGCTTAGGGAGCCAGACCCAGTACTTC